The 29 T cell receptor beta chains in this list originate from one sample, sequenced in a study of T-cell memory formation after mild COVID-19. TCRdb called the 5' RACE reads again in MiXCR, with one record for every CDR3 protein. This table holds approximately 440,000 distinct CDR3 sequences, approximately 20% found once. The sample taken for sequencing was PBMCs or a T cell subset sorted from them (not recorded which). All receptors come from an adult woman who had mild COVID-19 (a few samples of this study predate the infection). Cell type and time point are not known.

CDR3 protein: CASSFEGSAYGYTF. CDR3 in DNA: TGTGCCAGCAGTTTTGAGGGAAGTGCGTATGGCTACACCTTC. This sequence joins TRBV6-6 and TRBJ1-2; no firm D call. Germline V gives CDR1 MNHNY, CDR2 SVGAGI (reference sequence). The CDR3 runs to 14 residues. V shed 4 bases and J shed 5 bases, with 14 bases lying between them.

This clonotype was seen just once. The rearrangement joins TRBV15 to TRBJ1-5; D is undetermined. The CDR3 runs to 15 residues. V gave up 0 bases and J gave up 3 bases, with 9 bases separating them. Germline CDR1 is LNHNV and CDR2 is YYDKDF (reference sequence). The DNA for the CDR3 is TGTGCCACCAGCAGAGAGCCGGCGGACAATCAGCCCCAGCATTTT. It encodes CATSREPADNQPQHF.

The chain is built from TRBV5-1 and TRBJ2-7; D is possibly TRBD1 (5 bases). Germline V gives CDR1 SGHRS, CDR2 YFSETQ. Trimming cost V 1 base and J 3 bases, with 11 bases left between them. The CDR3 loop spans 14 amino acids. The CDR3 DNA sequence: TGCGCCAGCAGCTTGAACAGGAAATTCTACGAGCAGTACTTC. It yields the protein CASSLNRKFYEQYF.

The V and J genes are TRBV3-1 and TRBJ2-3; 7 nucleotides match TRBD2. The CDR3 runs to 13 residues. CDR1 is LGHDT and CDR2 is YNNKEL in the germline V gene (reference sequence). The V gene end was trimmed by 3 bases and the J gene end by 3 bases; junction bases not matched to a gene: 0. The CDR3 DNA follows: TGTGCCAGCAGCCACGGGGGGACAGATACGCAGTATTTT. Translated: CASSHGGTDTQYF.

This clonotype turned up a few times. The chain employs TRBV15 and TRBJ2-5, with 7 bases lining up with TRBD1. This CDR3 is built from 12 residues. Germline CDR1 is LNHNV and CDR2 is YYDKDF (reference sequence). V dropped 6 bases and J dropped 5; count of bases not matched to a gene: 3. The DNA for the CDR3 is TGTGCCACCAGAAAGGACAGGGAGACCCAGTACTTC. Protein: CATRKDRETQYF. The full variable domain, its missing parts supplied by reference TRBV15 and TRBJ2-5, is DAMVIQNPRYQVTQFGKPVTLSCSQTLNHNVMYWYQQKSSQAPKLLFHYYDKDFNNEADTPDNFQSRRPNTSFCFLDIRSPGLGDTAMYLCATRKDRETQYFGPGTRLLVL.

In this sample, this clonotype turned up many times. This chain connects TRBV9 to TRBJ2-1; TRBD2 matches at 7 bases. Germline lookup yields CDR1 SGDLS and CDR2 YYNGEE. CDR3 size: 16 residues. J gave up 4 bases and V 0 bases, and 7 bases lay outside the gene matches. The CDR3 here is CASSVAGLAEYNEQFF. The CDR3 nucleotides read TGTGCCAGCAGCGTAGCGGGCCTAGCGGAGTACAATGAGCAGTTCTTC.

The chain recombines TRBV7-2 with TRBJ1-2; TRBD1 is a possible D gene (6 bases). The CDR3 spans 14 residues. V was trimmed by 4 bases and J by 4 bases, leaving 13 bases between them. CDR1 is SGHTA and CDR2 is FQGNSA in the germline V gene. The CDR3 loop is CASSSSQGPYGYTF. CDR3 DNA sequence: TGTGCCAGCAGCTCCTCCCAGGGGCCCTATGGCTACACCTTC.

The DNA of the CDR3 is TGCGCCAGCGGGGACGGATCCTACGAGCAGTACTTC. Protein: CASGDGSYEQYF. This chain connects TRBV5-1 to TRBJ2-7; either TRBD1 or TRBD2 may supply D (5 bases each). The CDR3 totals 12 residues. V was pared by 7 bases and J by 1 base, with 9 bases between. Germline CDR1 SGHRS, CDR2 YFSETQ.

This chain uses TRBV6-1 with TRBJ1-5; D not certain. Trimming left V 2 bases short and J 2 bases short, with 10 bases between. The CDR3 consists of 15 residues. CDR1 and CDR2 from the germline V gene are MNHNS and SASEGT. The CDR3 nucleotides read TGTGCCAGCAGTGAACGTCCATTTGGCAATCAGCCCCAGCATTTT. It specifies CASSERPFGNQPQHF.

This clonotype was seen only a few times. This chain links TRBV21-1 with TRBJ2-2. TRBV21-1 has pseudogene status. There are 12 residues in the CDR3. The CDR3, as DNA: TGTGCCAGCAGCAAAACCACCGGGGAGCTGTTTTTT. Protein sequence: CASSKTTGELFF.

This clonotype was seen more than once but under ten times. The chain couples TRBV6-4 to TRBJ1-2; TRBD1 is a possible D gene (5 bases). Trimming took off 4 bases at V and 7 bases at J, with 25 bases between the two ends. Looked up from germline, CDR1 is MRHNA and CDR2 is SNTAGT. The CDR3 has 17 residues. For the CDR3, the DNA is TGTGCCAGCAGTGTACAAGCAACGACAGAAGGACCTGGTGGCTACACCTTC. This translates into CASSVQATTEGPGGYTF.

This clonotype has only a few counts. V and J are TRBV6-5 and TRBJ1-1, with 8 bases aligning to TRBD1. Trimming removed 10 bases from V and 4 bases from J; junction bases left unmatched: 8. The V gene's germline CDR1 is MNHEY and CDR2 SVGAGI. This CDR3 is built from 13 residues. This CDR3 reads CATGQGKVTEAFF. The CDR3 bases are TGTGCCACAGGACAGGGTAAAGTCACTGAAGCTTTCTTT.

The rearrangement joins TRBV19 to TRBJ1-4, with a possible D match to TRBD1 (6 bases). V lost 2 bases and J lost 9, with 19 bases in between. Looked up from germline, CDR1 is LNHDA and CDR2 is SQIVND (reference sequence). The CDR3 has 16 residues. In nucleotides, the CDR3 is TGTGCCAGTAGTATAACGGCAGGGGATATAGTTAAAAAACTGTTTTTT. It is translated as CASSITAGDIVKKLFF. Variable domain in full (rest from reference TRBV19 and TRBJ1-4): DGGITQSPKYLFRKEGQNVTLSCEQNLNHDAMYWYRQDPGQGLRLIYYSQIVNDFQKGDIAEGYSVSREKKESFPLTVTSAQKNPTAFYLCASSITAGDIVKKLFFGSGTQLSVL.

A few counts support this clonotype. This chain uses TRBV7-7 with TRBJ2-5, with 10 nucleotides matching TRBD2. J gave up 4 bases and V 0 bases, and 5 bases lay outside the gene matches. The germline V gene has CDR1 SSHAT and CDR2 FNYEAQ (reference sequence). The CDR3 is 16 amino acids. DNA of the CDR3: TGTGCCAGCAGCTTAGCTAGCGGGGGGATCGGAGAGACCCAGTACTTC. Translated: CASSLASGGIGETQYF.

The chain combines TRBV20-1 with TRBJ2-1; the D gene is possibly TRBD1 (8 bases). Trimming left V 0 bases short and J 7 bases short, with 22 bases between. This CDR3 contains 17 residues. The germline CDR1 and CDR2 sequences are DFQATT and SNEGSKA (reference sequence). CDR3 protein: CSARDRHITGGGNEQFF. In DNA form, the CDR3 reads TGCAGTGCTAGAGACCGCCACATAACAGGGGGGGGGAATGAGCAGTTCTTC.

This clonotype has more than one count but fewer than ten. The rearrangement uses TRBV4-3 and TRBJ2-7, with D perhaps TRBD1 (7 bases). From germline, CDR1 is LGHNA and CDR2 YSLEER. Trimming shortened V by 0 bases and J by 1 base, and 16 bases separated the two germline ends. The CDR3 is 17 residues long. CDR3 in DNA: TGCGCCAGCAGCCAAGAGGATGGGAGGACAGGTTCCTACGAGCAGTACTTC. It codes for CASSQEDGRTGSYEQYF.

This chain joins TRBV20-1 and TRBJ1-1; D is unclear. Germline CDR1 is DFQATT and CDR2 is SNEGSKA (reference sequence). The CDR3 covers 13 residues. Between the trimmed V and J ends, which lost 2 bases and 6 bases, there was a span of 13 bases. The CDR3 nucleotides are TGCAGTGCTAGATCCCCCCTCGTCCCTGAAGCTTTCTTT. This codes for CSARSPLVPEAFF.

The chain employs TRBV20-1 and TRBJ2-7, with D unclear. This CDR3 comprises 12 residues. Germline V gives CDR1 DFQATT, CDR2 SNEGSKA (reference sequence). Trimming took 0 bases from V and 2 from J, leaving 5 bases between them. The CDR3 DNA is TGCAGTGCTAGAGATGGGACCTACGAGCAGTACTTC. Translated: CSARDGTYEQYF.

This clonotype was found a few times. V and J are TRBV29-1 and TRBJ2-3; tentatively, D is TRBD2 (6 bases). The length of the CDR3 is 14 residues. Trimming left V 1 base short and J 2 bases short, with 10 bases between. Germline loops: CDR1 SQVTM, CDR2 ANQGSEA. The CDR3: CSVEGRGYTDTQYF. The CDR3 DNA sequence: TGCAGCGTTGAAGGACGGGGGTACACAGATACGCAGTATTTT.

This rearrangement joins TRBV2 to TRBJ2-7; D unresolved. Germline loops: CDR1 SNHLY, CDR2 FYNNEI. V shed 4 bases and J shed 3 bases, with 10 bases lying between them. The CDR3 contains 13 residues. Here the CDR3 reads CASSADTFYEQYF. CDR3 bases: TGTGCCAGCAGTGCTGACACCTTCTACGAGCAGTACTTC.

V and J are TRBV6-5 and TRBJ2-2; TRBD2 agrees at 7 bases. Germline-derived CDR1 and CDR2 are MNHEY and SVGAGI. The CDR3 length is 17 residues. V was clipped by 10 bases and J by 9 bases; unmatched bases: 23. The CDR3 here is CATRNAPGTIHHRELFF. The CDR3 DNA is TGTGCCACCCGGAATGCCCCAGGGACTATCCATCATCGGGAGCTGTTTTTT.

This clonotype has ten or more counts. The rearrangement links TRBV29-1 to TRBJ2-5; D gene ambiguous. The CDR3 consists of 11 residues. The V gene's germline CDR1 is SQVTM and CDR2 ANQGSEA. CDR3 nucleotide sequence: TGCGCGGCCACATTCCAAGAGACCCAGTACTTC. Translation: CAATFQETQYF.

The rearrangement uses TRBV12-3 or TRBV12-4 and TRBJ2-1; 13 nucleotides line up with TRBD2. CDR3 length equals 15 residues. With V trimmed by 7 bases and J by 5 bases, 5 bases remained unmatched. The CDR3 sequence: CASNRLAGGNNEQFF. In nucleotides, the CDR3 is TGTGCCAGCAATCGACTAGCGGGGGGCAACAATGAGCAGTTCTTC.

This sequence joins TRBV5-4 and TRBJ2-3; D is perhaps TRBD2 (5 bases). The CDR3 length is 15 residues. Deletions cut 1 base from V and 1 base from J, with 10 bases between. Germline V gene data show CDR1 as SGHNT and CDR2 as YYREEE (reference sequence). CDR3 DNA: TGTGCCAGCAGCTTGCCTGGGAGAGGCACAGATACGCAGTATTTT. It codes for CASSLPGRGTDTQYF.

The chain combines TRBV24-1 with TRBJ2-5, with D perhaps TRBD1 (5 bases). The CDR3 contains 14 residues. The V and J ends lost 6 bases and 2 bases respectively, with 12 bases between them. The germline CDR1 and CDR2 sequences are KGHDR and SFDVKD. The CDR3 DNA sequence: TGTGCCACCAGTCTCGCGACAGAACAAGAGACCCAGTACTTC. Amino acids: CATSLATEQETQYF.

V and J are TRBV10-3 and TRBJ1-1; 8 nucleotides match TRBD1. After removal of 6 bases from V and 4 bases from J, the junction contained 4 bases not matched to a gene. The germline CDR1 and CDR2 sequences are ENHRY and SYGVKD. CDR3 length: 13 residues. The CDR3 protein is CAIRTGEGTEAFF. The CDR3 coding sequence is TGTGCCATCAGGACAGGGGAGGGCACTGAAGCTTTCTTT.

V and J are TRBV5-1 and TRBJ1-6; D not certain. Trimming pared 4 bases from V and 5 bases from J, leaving 10 bases between. This CDR3 has 14 amino acids. CDR1 SGHRS and CDR2 YFSETQ come from the germline V gene. The CDR3 nucleotides read TGCGCCAGCAGCCGGACCGAAGATAATTCACCCCTCCACTTT. Encoded protein: CASSRTEDNSPLHF.

This clonotype was observed a handful of times. The junction differs from germline at one of its ends, possibly a read error. The chain joins TRBV12-3 or TRBV12-4 to TRBJ1-2; D is unclear. The CDR3 length is 13 residues. The CDR3 loop reads CASSLAGLYGYTF. CDR3 sequence (DNA): TGTGCCAGCAGCTTAGCAGGCCTGTATGGCTACACCTTC.

The V gene is TRBV7-9, the J gene TRBJ1-4; maybe TRBD1 (5 bases). The CDR3 has 15 amino acids. In germline, CDR1 is SEHNR, CDR2 FQNEAQ (reference sequence). V lost 4 bases and J 4 bases, leaving 13 bases between the germline ends. CDR3 sequence: CASSSQGWGNEKLFF. The CDR3 region has the DNA TGTGCCAGCAGCTCCCAGGGATGGGGTAATGAAAAACTGTTTTTT.